This TCR beta chain was identified during a study of T cell responses to AZD1222 COVID-19 vaccine. Study outcomes and limitations: Spike-spanning, vaccine-associated CD4 TCRs were dominant at 160-218 and 743-854.

Germline V CDR1 and CDR2: MRHNA, SNTAGT. The CDR3 is 15 residues long. V shed 6 bases and J shed 3 bases, with 15 bases lying between them. To note about this clone: Its antigen is unknown.

Some clones are missing from TCRdb's copy, which holds only in-frame ones; the method was immunoSEQ multiplex PCR. Of 130,000 or so clones detected, about 82% appear once; the ten largest clones hold 9% to 15%. Sequenced material: peripheral blood, taken on day 0 of AZD1222 vaccination. The chain uses TRBV6-4 and TRBJ1-5; no clear D gene. The clonotype was recovered from an adult in good health. The DNA of the CDR3 is TGTGCCAGCAGAGAAATAAGGGTCGCCAATCAGCCCCAGCATTTT. Translation gives CASREIRVANQPQHF.